This T cell receptor beta chain was observed in a study of breast tumors, draining lymph nodes, adjacent tissues (dated by TCRdb to the mid-2010s). At the level of the whole study: Breast cancer patients provided tumor, adjacent nontumor tissue and axillary lymph nodes, and the study compared the TCR beta repertoires across these three sources. In human breast cancer, the study set out to assess how tumor, surrounding tissue and draining lymph node repertoires relate to one another and whether T cells might be exchanged between them. Results the study describes overall, beyond this receptor: The data were judged consistent with most tumor T cells deriving from the lymph node and then expanding within tumor tissue. T-cell repertoire diversity in tumors was found to be lower than in lymph nodes but higher than in nontumor tissue, and preferential V and J gene usage was observed. Rather than being directly demonstrated, the conclusion that tumor T cells originate in lymph nodes was presented as consistent with a hypothesis. Tumor and nontumor tissue repertoires were found to be significantly more similar in luminal-like than in basal-like breast cancer.

This sample was sequenced with an Illumina HiSeq 2000. Multiplex PCR amplification was used to generate the TCR beta chain libraries. The amplified TCR beta chain products were analyzed by high-throughput sequencing. TCRdb reprocessed the public reads (quality trimming at Q25 with fastp, clone calling with MiXCR) and kept in-frame beta chains. A single entry per CDR3 protein holds the most common genes and DNA from its merged rows. The sample table lists approximately 280,000 distinct CDR3 sequences, around 30% of them with a count of one. The ten largest clones represent around 1% of the sample. The CDR3 goes from the cysteine to the phenylalanine over 16 residues. CDR3 DNA is the only sequence kept; it has 48 bases, read in frame from the first base. CDR1 and CDR2 are read off the germline V gene (reference sequence) as LNHDA and SQIVND. Lymph node samples were obtained from the axillary draining lymph nodes of breast cancer patients.

As to this clonotype: What antigen it recognizes has not been identified. Given a much more abundant clone one base away, this may be a read error.

The sequenced sample was axillary lymph node tissue. The V and J genes are TRBV19 and TRBJ2-2; 8 bases in between match TRBD2. The receptor was derived from a female donor with breast cancer. Some clones in this sample may be carry-over from other donors' samples. Here is the DNA: TGTGCCAGTAACGGGGGTGGGACTAGGGGCACCGGGGGGCTGTTTTTT. It encodes CASNGGGTRGTGGLFF.